This T cell receptor (beta chain) was identified during a study of blood T cell repertoires in COVID-19. Study context: The United States, Italy and Spain were the sources of the acute and convalescent COVID-19 samples. Sample material is recorded as cDNA or gDNA derived from T cells, B-cell-depleted T cells, or PBMCs.

V was trimmed by 7 bases and J by 0 bases, leaving 16 bases between them. Germline lookup yields CDR1 MNHEY and CDR2 SMNVEV (reference sequence). This CDR3 is built from 15 residues. Methods used by the authors: Nucleated cell number was recorded as an estimate derived from reference gene primer amplification. Method: immunoSEQ multiplex PCR; TCRdb's copy keeps in-frame clones and lacks some. V and J calls plus clone size are reproduced from that table; the DNA served to infer D and trimming. This sample yields about 58,000 clones, of which approximately 90% are seen a single time; approximately 9.2% belongs to the top ten.

The chain joins TRBV27 to TRBJ2-7; D gene ambiguous. Sequencing input: peripheral blood. This receptor was taken from an older woman with active COVID-19. CDR3 residues: CASTRRPGISYEQYF. The DNA for the CDR3 is TGTGCCAGCACCCGCCGCCCAGGAATCTCCTACGAGCAGTACTTC.